One and the same sample provided the 2 T cell receptor beta chains below, sequenced in a study of T cells in Graves' hyperthyroidism and ophthalmopathy (dated by TCRdb to about 2019). Libraries were made using multiplex PCR. The instrument given in TCRdb is Illumina HiSeq 2000. TCR beta CDR3 regions were amplified from RNA transcripts. For the first round of RT-PCR on the TCR CDR3, the HTBI primer set was used together with the Qiagen OneStep RT-PCR kit. The public sequencing data were trimmed at Q25 with fastp and processed into clonotypes with MiXCR by TCRdb, which kept only in-frame beta chains. Entries are consolidated by CDR3 protein sequence, retaining the most common genes and DNA. The sample table holds under 450,000 distinct CDR3 sequences, of which roughly a sixth were seen once. Together, the top ten hold 30% to 40% of the sample. The sample consisted of blood. The origin of the receptors is a woman aged 25 to 45 with Graves' hyperthyroidism that later progressed to Graves' ophthalmopathy.

This clonotype has a count of ten or more. The chain is built from TRBV5-1 and TRBJ2-1, with TRBD1 matching over 7 bases. V gave up 4 bases and J gave up 1 base; unmatched junction bases: 5. Germline CDR1 SGHRS, CDR2 YFSETQ. The CDR3 has 15 residues. CDR3 loop: CASSRGQASYNEQFF. CDR3 nucleotides: TGCGCCAGCAGCCGTGGACAGGCTTCCTACAATGAGCAGTTCTTC.

There are many counts of this clonotype. The chain recombines TRBV11-1 with TRBJ2-5; maybe TRBD2 (5 bases). V lost 3 bases to trimming and J lost 0 bases, with 8 bases between them. Germline V gene sequence: CDR1 SGHAT, CDR2 FQDESV (reference sequence). This CDR3 has 14 residues. The CDR3 region has the DNA TGTGCCAGCAGCTTTTTCGGGGACCAAGAGACCCAGTACTTC. Protein sequence: CASSFFGDQETQYF.